This T cell receptor (beta chain) is from a study of OX40 agonist ivuxolimab in advanced cancers. With respect to the entire study: Ivuxolimab, which targeted the costimulatory receptor OX40 (CD134), was an agonistic, fully human IgG2 monoclonal antibody. Prior anti-PD-1, anti-PD-L1 or anti-CTLA-4 therapy was permitted, and less than 45% of dose-escalation patients had received checkpoint inhibitors. The paper describes the monotherapy dose-escalation part (N ≈ 51 patients) of the phase I trial of ivuxolimab. In the dose-escalation cohort, 65% to 90% of patients were male, and the mean age was approximately 60 years, with a range of roughly 20 to 85. Intravenous ivuxolimab was administered to patients every 2 weeks at six dose levels: 0.01, 0.1, 0.3, 1.5, 3 and 10 mg/kg. Partial responses occurred in three dose-escalation patients: two with cutaneous melanoma and one with hepatocellular carcinoma. Peripheral TCRbeta sequencing was intended to test whether TCR sequence diversity was altered and clonal T-cell expansion was caused by ivuxolimab. Among the approximately 54 dose-escalation patients, about 20 had hepatocellular carcinoma, approximately 15 melanoma, 9 renal cell carcinoma and 9 head and neck cancer. The full study reports these points: In the 0.1-3.0 mg/kg groups, partial responders were among the patients with the lowest normalized peripheral clonal expansion, particularly in CD8+ T cells. Low levels of normalized T-cell clonal expansion were also seen in some nonresponding patients. At doses of 0.1 to 3.0 mg/kg, clonal expansion of both CD4+ and CD8+ T cells in blood was seen between baseline and week 6. After ivuxolimab, expanded clones were on average more numerous among CD8+ T cells than among CD4+ T cells. The antigen specificity of the clonally expanded peripheral T cells was not determined.

Spanning cysteine to phenylalanine, the CDR3 consists of 14 amino acids. Just CDR3 DNA is preserved here, 42 bases in frame from base 1. CDR1 is given as SGHNT and CDR2 as YYREEE, both from the germline V gene (reference sequence). The V and J ends are trimmed by 0 bases and 1 base, leaving 7 bases between them. Patients with a history of autoimmune disease or receiving systemic immunosuppression were excluded from the trial. Peripheral blood for TCR sequencing was collected from all dose cohorts at baseline, on cycle 4 day 1, and on cycle 7 day 1. The samples were drawn from a first-in-human, open-label, multicenter phase I dose-escalation trial of ivuxolimab. Adults with locally advanced or metastatic head and neck squamous cell, hepatocellular, melanoma or renal cell carcinoma were enrolled in the trial. Before TCR sequencing, CD4+ and CD8+ T cells were separately sorted from peripheral blood.

On this clone itself: Its antigen is currently not known. Nothing much larger sits one base from this clone, and base qualities are not available.

To sequence the TCRbeta CDR3 region, genomic DNA was isolated from the sorted cells. The immunoSEQ Assay was used to sequence the TCRbeta CDR3 regions. TCRdb's version of the immuneACCESS table is confined to in-frame rearrangements and falls short of the full clone set. An unresolved V gene accounts for under half of the shortfall where checked; the remainder is of unknown origin. The sample profile shows 60,000 or so clones; 84% of them were found once. Jointly, the top ten make up more than 25% of the sample. The chain was built from TRBV5-4 and TRBJ2-5, with a weak D call of TRBD1 (5 bases match). The input for sequencing was CD4+ or CD8+ T cells sorted from blood, taken in a trial of the OX40 agonist ivuxolimab. The clonotype comes from an adult with an advanced solid tumor such as melanoma, head and neck, liver or kidney cancer. The CDR3 region reads CASSLVTGQETQYF. The DNA sequence follows: TGTGCCAGCAGCTTGGTAACAGGCCAAGAGACCCAGTACTTC.